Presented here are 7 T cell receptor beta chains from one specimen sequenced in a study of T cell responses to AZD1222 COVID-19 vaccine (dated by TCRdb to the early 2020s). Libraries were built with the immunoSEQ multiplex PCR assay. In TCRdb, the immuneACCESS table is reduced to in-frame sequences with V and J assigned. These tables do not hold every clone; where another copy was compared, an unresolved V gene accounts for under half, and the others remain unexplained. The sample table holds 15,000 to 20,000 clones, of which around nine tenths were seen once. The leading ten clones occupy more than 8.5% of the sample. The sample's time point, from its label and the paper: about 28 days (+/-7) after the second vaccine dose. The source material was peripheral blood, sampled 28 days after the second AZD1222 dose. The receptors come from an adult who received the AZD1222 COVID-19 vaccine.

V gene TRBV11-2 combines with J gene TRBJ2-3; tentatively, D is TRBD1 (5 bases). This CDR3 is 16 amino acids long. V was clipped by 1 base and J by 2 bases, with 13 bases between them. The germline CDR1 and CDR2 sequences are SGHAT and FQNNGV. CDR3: CASSLVIWGITDTQYF. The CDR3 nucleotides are TGTGCCAGCAGCTTAGTGATATGGGGCATCACAGATACGCAGTATTTT.

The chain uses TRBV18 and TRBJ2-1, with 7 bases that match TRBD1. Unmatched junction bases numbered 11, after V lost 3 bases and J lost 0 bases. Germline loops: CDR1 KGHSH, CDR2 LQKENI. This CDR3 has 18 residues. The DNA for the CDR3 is TGTGCCAGCTCACCCGACAGGGCGGTGTTAAGCTCCTACAATGAGCAGTTCTTC. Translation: CASSPDRAVLSSYNEQFF.

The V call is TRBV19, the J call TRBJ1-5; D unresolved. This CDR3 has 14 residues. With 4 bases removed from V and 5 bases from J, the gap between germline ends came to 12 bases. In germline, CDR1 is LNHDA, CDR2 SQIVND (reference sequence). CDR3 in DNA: TGTGCCAGTAGTACTCACAGCGGACATCAGCCCCAGCATTTT. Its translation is CASSTHSGHQPQHF. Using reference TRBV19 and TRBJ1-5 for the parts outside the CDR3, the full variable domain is DGGITQSPKYLFRKEGQNVTLSCEQNLNHDAMYWYRQDPGQGLRLIYYSQIVNDFQKGDIAEGYSVSREKKESFPLTVTSAQKNPTAFYLCASSTHSGHQPQHFGDGTRLSIL.

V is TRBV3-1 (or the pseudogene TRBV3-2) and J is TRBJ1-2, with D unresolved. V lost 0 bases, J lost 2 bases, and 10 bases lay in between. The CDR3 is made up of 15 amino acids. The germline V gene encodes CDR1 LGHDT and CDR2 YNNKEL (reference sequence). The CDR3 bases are TGTGCCAGCAGCCAAGATCTTTCCCAAAACTATGGCTACACCTTC. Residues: CASSQDLSQNYGYTF.

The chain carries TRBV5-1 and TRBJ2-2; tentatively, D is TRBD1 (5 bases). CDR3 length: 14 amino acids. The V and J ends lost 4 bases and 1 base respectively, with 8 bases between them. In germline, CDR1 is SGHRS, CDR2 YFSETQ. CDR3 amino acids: CASSAGQNTGELFF. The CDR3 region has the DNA TGCGCCAGCAGCGCTGGACAGAACACCGGGGAGCTGTTTTTT.

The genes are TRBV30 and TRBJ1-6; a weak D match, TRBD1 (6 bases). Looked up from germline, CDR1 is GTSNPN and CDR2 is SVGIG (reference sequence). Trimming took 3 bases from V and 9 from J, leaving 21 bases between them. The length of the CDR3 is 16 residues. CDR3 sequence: CAWRGGRAAFGSPLHF. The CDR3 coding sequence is TGTGCCTGGAGGGGGGGCAGGGCCGCCTTCGGTTCACCCCTCCACTTT.

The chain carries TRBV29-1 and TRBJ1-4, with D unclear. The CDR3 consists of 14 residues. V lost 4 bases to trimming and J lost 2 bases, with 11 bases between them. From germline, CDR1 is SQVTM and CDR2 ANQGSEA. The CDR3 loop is CSVGAAQTNEKLFF. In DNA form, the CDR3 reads TGCAGCGTTGGTGCAGCACAGACTAATGAAAAACTGTTTTTT.